These 10 T cell receptor beta chains were all obtained from the same sample, sequenced in a study of cytomegalovirus exposure and HLA in healthy donors. PCR employed 60 Vbeta and 13 Jbeta primers. Only in-frame clones appear in the TCRdb table, and some are missing; sequencing was by immunoSEQ multiplex PCR. The sample contains about 160,000 clones, roughly three quarters of which appear only once. Sequenced: PBMCs. The receptors were gathered from a man between 18 and 29 years old in good health and CMV-seropositive.

The J gene is TRBJ1-2, the V gene TRBV25-1; 7 bases map to TRBD1. The germline CDR1 and CDR2 sequences are MGHDK and SYGVNS. V dropped 5 bases and J dropped 6; count of bases not matched to a gene: 6. This CDR3 is 13 amino acids long. CDR3 nucleotides: TGTGCCAGCAGTTCGGGACAGTGGAATGGCTACACCTTC. Translating gives CASSSGQWNGYTF.

The V gene is TRBV7-2, the J gene TRBJ2-3; 7 bases map to TRBD2. This CDR3 region has 16 residues. Trimming at V came to 5 bases and at J to 2 bases, leaving 10 bases not matched to a gene. Germline CDR1 SGHTA, CDR2 FQGNSA. The CDR3 region has the DNA TGTGCCAGCAGCCCGGGGCGGCTAGCGGACACAGATACGCAGTATTTT. Its protein is CASSPGRLADTDTQYF.

The genes are TRBV5-1 and TRBJ2-7, with 10 bases matching TRBD1. The V segment lost 4 bases and the J segment 4 bases; nucleotides outside the gene matches: 8. The length of the CDR3 is 15 residues. In germline, CDR1 is SGHRS, CDR2 YFSETQ. CDR3 protein: CASSPRDRGSYEQYF. In nucleotides, the CDR3 is TGCGCCAGCAGCCCACGGGACAGGGGTTCATACGAGCAGTACTTC.

The chain's CDR3 is CASSLTASGSPGNTIYF. The CDR3 bases are TGTGCCAGCAGCTTAACGGCGAGCGGGAGCCCTGGAAACACCATATATTTT. The rearrangement links TRBV7-3 to TRBJ1-3; no clear D. The CDR3 spans 17 residues. V shed 0 bases and J shed 2 bases, with 14 bases lying between them. Per the germline V gene, CDR1 is SGHTA and CDR2 is FQGTGA. The whole variable domain, remainder taken from reference TRBV7-3 and TRBJ1-3, is GAGVSQTPSNKVTEKGKYVELRCDPISGHTALYWYRQSLGQGPEFLIYFQGTGAADDSGLPNDRFFAVRPEGSVSTLKIQRTERGDSAVYLCASSLTASGSPGNTIYFGEGSWLTVV.

V gene TRBV27 combines with J gene TRBJ2-1; D gene unclear. Germline-derived CDR1 and CDR2 are MNHEY and SMNVEV (reference sequence). The CDR3 has 14 residues. Trimming took 5 bases from V and 0 from J, leaving 8 bases between them. Here the CDR3 reads CASSIESSYNEQFF. The CDR3 DNA reads as TGTGCCAGCAGTATTGAGAGCTCCTACAATGAGCAGTTCTTC.

The chain employs TRBV4-2 and TRBJ1-1; TRBD1 aligns across 7 bases. CDR1 LGHNA and CDR2 YNFKEQ come from the germline V gene. V lost 1 base to trimming and J lost 5 bases; unmatched junction nucleotides: 7. The CDR3 has 15 amino acids. The CDR3 spells CASSQAPGGFTEAFF. CDR3 in DNA: TGTGCCAGCAGCCAAGCGCCAGGGGGATTTACTGAAGCTTTCTTT.

The CDR3 nucleotides read TGTGCCAGCAGTGTAGAGGGGACTAGCGGGAGACAGTACTTC. As protein: CASSVEGTSGRQYF. The chain uses TRBV6-4 and TRBJ2-7; 14 bases are shared with TRBD2. After removal of 4 bases from V and 10 bases from J, the junction contained 6 bases not matched to a gene. CDR3 size: 14 residues. Germline loops: CDR1 MRHNA, CDR2 SNTAGT.

V gene TRBV11-2 combines with J gene TRBJ2-3; 11 bases align to TRBD1. Germline values: CDR1 SGHAT, CDR2 FQNNGV. The CDR3 has 14 residues. The J segment lost 5 bases and the V segment lost 5 bases, leaving 3 bases of the junction unmatched. This chain's CDR3 is CASSPDRGRDTQYF. The CDR3 bases are TGTGCCAGCAGCCCGGACAGGGGGCGAGATACGCAGTATTTT.

This chain uses TRBV30 with TRBJ1-3; 7 bases map to TRBD1. The V gene's germline CDR1 is GTSNPN and CDR2 SVGIG (reference sequence). The CDR3 is 17 amino acids. Unmatched junction bases numbered 15, after V lost 0 bases and J lost 7 bases. In DNA, the CDR3 is TGTGCCTGGAGTGTAGCTACAGGGGTCCGAAGACGGAACACCATATATTTT. Translation: CAWSVATGVRRRNTIYF.

The V gene is TRBV5-6, the J gene TRBJ2-5; 7 bases map to TRBD2. Germline CDR1 and CDR2: SGHDT and YYEEEE. The J segment lost 5 bases and the V segment lost 0 bases, leaving 7 bases of the junction unmatched. The CDR3 has 15 amino acids. The CDR3 region is CASSLGSGLGETQYF. Here the CDR3 DNA reads TGTGCCAGCAGCTTGGGGTCTGGACTAGGGGAGACCCAGTACTTC.